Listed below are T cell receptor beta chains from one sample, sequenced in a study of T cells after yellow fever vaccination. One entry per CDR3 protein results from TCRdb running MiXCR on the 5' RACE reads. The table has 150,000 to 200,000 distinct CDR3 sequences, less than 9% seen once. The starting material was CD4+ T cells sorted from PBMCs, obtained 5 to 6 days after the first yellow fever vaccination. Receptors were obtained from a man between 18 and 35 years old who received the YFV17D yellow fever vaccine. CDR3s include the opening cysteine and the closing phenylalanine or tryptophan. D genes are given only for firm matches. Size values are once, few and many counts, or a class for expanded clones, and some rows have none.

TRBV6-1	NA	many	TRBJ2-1	TGTGCCAGCAGCCGTTTTGACAGCTATGAGCAGTTCTTC	CASSRFDSYEQFF
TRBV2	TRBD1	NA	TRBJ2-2	TGTGCCAGCAGGACAGGGGAGGCCGGGGAGCTGTTTTTT	CASRTGEAGELFF
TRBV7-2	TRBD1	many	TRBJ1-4	TGTGCCAGCAGCTCAATTGACAGGGGGGCGGAAAAACTGTTTTTT	CASSSIDRGAEKLFF
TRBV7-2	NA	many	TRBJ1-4	TGTGCCAGCAGCTTCGGCTGGTCAGGTGAAAAACTGTTTTTT	CASSFGWSGEKLFF
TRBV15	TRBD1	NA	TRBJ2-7	TGTGCCACCAGCAGGGAAGGACAGGGAGAAGAGCAGTACTTC	CATSREGQGEEQYF
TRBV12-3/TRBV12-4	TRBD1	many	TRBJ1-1	TGTGCCAGCAGTTTTTGGAGGGGGCGCGGTGGCACTGAAGCTTTCTTT	CASSFWRGRGGTEAFF
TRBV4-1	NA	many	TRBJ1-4	TGCGCCAGCAGCCAAGATGGGAAGACTAATGAAAAACTGTTTTTT	CASSQDGKTNEKLFF
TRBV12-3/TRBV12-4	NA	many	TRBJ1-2	TGTGCCAGCACCCAGGAGGATATCTATGGCTACACCTTC	CASTQEDIYGYTF
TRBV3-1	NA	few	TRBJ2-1	TGTGCCAGCAGCGCCCCATTCTCCTACAATGAGCAGTTCTTC	CASSAPFSYNEQFF
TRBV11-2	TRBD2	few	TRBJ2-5	TGTGCCAGCAGCCCCTACGGGGGGGCCGGAGAGACCCAGTACTTC	CASSPYGGAGETQYF
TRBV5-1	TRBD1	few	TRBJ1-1	TGCGCCAGCAGCTTCGACCCGGGACAGGTTAACACTGAAGCTTTCTTT	CASSFDPGQVNTEAFF
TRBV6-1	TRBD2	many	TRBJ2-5	TGTGCCAGCAGCCCTAGCGGGAATGAAGAGACCCAGTACTTC	CASSPSGNEETQYF
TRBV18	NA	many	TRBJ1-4	TGTGCCAGCTCACCACCAGCAGGGGCGGGAGAAAAACTGTTTTTT	CASSPPAGAGEKLFF
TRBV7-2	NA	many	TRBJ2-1	TGTGCCAGCAGCCCAGGGGGGGCAGGGTATAACGATGAGCAGTTCTTC	CASSPGGAGYNDEQFF
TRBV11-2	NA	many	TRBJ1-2	TGTGCCAGCAGCTTAGACGAGGTCTATGGCTACACCTTC	CASSLDEVYGYTF
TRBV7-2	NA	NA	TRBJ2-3	TGTGCCAGCAACCCCAGCCGGGGCACAGATACGCAGTATTTT	CASNPSRGTDTQYF
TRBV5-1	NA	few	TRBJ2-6	TGCGCCAGCAGCGGGGGACCGCTCTCTGGGGCCAACGTCCTGACTTTC	CASSGGPLSGANVLTF
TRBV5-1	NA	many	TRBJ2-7	TGCGCCAGCAGCTTGTTGACGGGCGGAGAGCAGTACTTC	CASSLLTGGEQYF
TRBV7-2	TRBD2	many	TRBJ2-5	TGTGCCAGCAGCACCAACGGGGCGCGGGGGGGAGAGACCCAGTACTTC	CASSTNGARGGETQYF
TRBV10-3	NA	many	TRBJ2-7	TGTGCCATCCAAGGGGGGGGAACCTACGAGCAGTACTTC	CAIQGGGTYEQYF
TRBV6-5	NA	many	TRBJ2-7	TGTGCCAGCAGTTACTTTGGCGAAAGGGCCTACGAGCAGTACTTC	CASSYFGERAYEQYF